This entry lists 30 T cell receptor beta chains sequenced from one sample in a study of shared clonotypes between healthy human individuals. Assay: immunoSEQ multiplex PCR; the TCRdb copy retains only in-frame clones and omits some. The repertoire includes over a million clones, around three quarters of them detected once, and around 0.6% sits in the top ten. Specimen: memory CD4+ T cells from PBMCs. Subset meaning: CD45RA-negative fraction. Receptors were obtained from a man aged 18 to 30 in good health. Some clones in this sample may be carry-over from other donors' samples.

At least ten counts were recorded for this clone. The chain carries TRBV6-5 and TRBJ1-2; unclear D gene. Trimming took off 8 bases at V and 0 bases at J, with 10 bases between the two ends. The CDR3 length is 13 residues. CDR1 MNHEY and CDR2 SVGAGI come from the germline V gene. CDR3 residues: CASAPSSNYGYTF. DNA for the CDR3: TGTGCCAGCGCTCCTTCCTCTAACTATGGCTACACCTTC.

This chain connects TRBV7-8 to TRBJ2-1; no firm D call. The CDR3 length is 14 residues. In germline, CDR1 is SGHVS, CDR2 FQNEAQ. Between the trimmed V and J ends, which lost 8 bases and 0 bases, there was a span of 11 bases. This CDR3 is CASAKAPSYNEQFF. The CDR3, as DNA: TGTGCCAGCGCAAAAGCGCCCTCCTACAATGAGCAGTTCTTC.

V usage is TRBV7-3 and J usage is TRBJ2-1; D is unresolved. Per germline, CDR1 SGHTA and CDR2 FQGTGA. The CDR3 extends over 16 amino acids. V was pared by 4 bases and J by 0 bases, with 13 bases between. The CDR3: CASSSRGGDSYNEQFF. The CDR3 nucleotides are TGTGCCAGCAGCTCTCGCGGCGGAGACTCCTACAATGAGCAGTTCTTC.

The chain employs TRBV5-1 and TRBJ2-1; 10 bases fit TRBD2. The CDR3 has 13 residues. Unmatched junction bases numbered 1, after V lost 0 bases and J lost 10 bases. Looked up from germline, CDR1 is SGHRS and CDR2 is YFSETQ. The CDR3 protein is CASSLGAGGEQFF. As DNA, the CDR3 is TGCGCCAGCAGCTTGGGAGCGGGAGGGGAGCAGTTCTTC. Variable domain in full (rest from reference TRBV5-1 and TRBJ2-1): KAGVTQTPRYLIKTRGQQVTLSCSPISGHRSVSWYQQTPGQGLQFLFEYFSETQRNKGNFPGRFSGRQFSNSRSEMNVSTLELGDSALYLCASSLGAGGEQFFGPGTRLTVL.

The genes are TRBV5-1 and TRBJ2-6; D gene uncertain. The V end lost 0 bases, the J end lost 2 bases, and 3 bases lay between the germline ends. This CDR3 comprises 14 residues. Germline V lookup: CDR1 SGHRS, CDR2 YFSETQ. In DNA, the CDR3 is TGCGCCAGCAGCTTGGATGCTGGGGCCAACGTCCTGACTTTC. This sequence encodes CASSLDAGANVLTF.

The chain recombines TRBV6-1 with TRBJ1-3; D is unclear. Germline lookup yields CDR1 MNHNS and CDR2 SASEGT. Between the trimmed V and J ends, which lost 1 base and 4 bases, there was a span of 8 bases. The CDR3 totals 14 residues. CDR3: CASSEVLGGNTIYF. As DNA, the CDR3 is TGTGCCAGCAGTGAAGTCCTAGGGGGAAACACCATATATTTT.

This clone appeared a single time. This chain connects TRBV18 to TRBJ1-2; D is uncertain. CDR3 length equals 13 residues. Trimming cost V 1 base and J 8 bases, with 11 bases left between them. From germline, CDR1 is KGHSH and CDR2 LQKENI. In nucleotides, the CDR3 is TGTGCCAGCTCACCACAGGGTCTGAAAGGCTACACCTTC. The encoded protein is CASSPQGLKGYTF.

The chain recombines TRBV5-1 with TRBJ2-1; D might be TRBD1 (6 bases). The CDR3 is made up of 14 amino acids. Deletions cut 3 bases from V and 4 bases from J, with 11 bases between. Germline V gives CDR1 SGHRS, CDR2 YFSETQ. The CDR3: CASSSGTLYNEQFF. CDR3 DNA sequence: TGCGCCAGCAGCTCGGGGACACTGTACAATGAGCAGTTCTTC.

The chain has TRBV6-6 and TRBJ2-3; maybe TRBD1 (5 bases). The CDR3 is 15 amino acids. Germline V gene sequence: CDR1 MNHNY, CDR2 SVGAGI (reference sequence). V was cut by 0 bases and J by 3 bases, with 10 bases left in between. The CDR3 nucleotides are TGTGCCAGCAGTTACTCGAGAAGGGGAACAGATACGCAGTATTTT. Protein: CASSYSRRGTDTQYF.

In this sample, this clone turned up a few times. The chain links TRBV23-1 to TRBJ1-3; TRBD1 is a possible D gene (6 bases). TRBV23-1 is given ORF status, its function remaining uncertain. This CDR3 region has 20 residues. Between the trimmed V and J ends, which lost 3 bases and 4 bases, there was a span of 28 bases. CDR3 sequence reads: CASSHSGPGDIHVGGNTIYF. CDR3 nucleotides: TGCGCCAGCAGTCACTCGGGGCCAGGGGATATTCATGTGGGAGGAAACACCATATATTTT.

This clone was observed once. The chain employs TRBV7-2 and TRBJ2-3; 16 bases agree with TRBD2. J lost 1 base, V lost 4 bases, and 8 bases had no gene match. The CDR3 spans 19 residues. CDR1 is SGHTA and CDR2 is FQGNSA in the germline V gene. Written as DNA, the CDR3 is TGTGCCAGCAGCTCCCTGGGGACTAGCGGGAGGGCCGGCACAGATACGCAGTATTTT. Its translation: CASSSLGTSGRAGTDTQYF.

This chain connects TRBV7-3 to TRBJ2-1, with 12 bases that match TRBD2. Trimming cost V 3 bases and J 10 bases; bases outside gene matches: 10. This CDR3 contains 16 residues. CDR1 SGHTA and CDR2 FQGTGA come from the germline V gene. CDR3 in amino acids: CASSFRTSGASREQFF. For the CDR3, the DNA is TGTGCCAGCAGCTTTCGGACTAGCGGGGCTTCCAGGGAGCAGTTCTTC.

This chain uses TRBV5-1 with TRBJ2-2; 8 bases are a match to TRBD1. The V gene end was trimmed by 3 bases and the J gene end by 3 bases; junction bases not matched to a gene: 1. This CDR3 comprises 14 residues. The germline CDR1 and CDR2 sequences are SGHRS and YFSETQ. The CDR3 reads CASSSGQDTGELFF. CDR3 nucleotide sequence: TGCGCCAGCAGCTCGGGACAGGACACCGGGGAGCTGTTTTTT.

In its sample, this clone was seen a few times. The V and J genes are TRBV28 and TRBJ1-1; no clear D. V was pared by 3 bases and J by 8 bases, with 10 bases between. The CDR3 runs to 12 residues. Per the germline V gene, CDR1 is MDHEN and CDR2 is SYDVKM. CDR3 region: CASSLRVAEAFF. Written as DNA, the CDR3 is TGTGCCAGCAGTTTGAGGGTCGCGGAAGCTTTCTTT.

The chain couples TRBV2 to TRBJ2-3; 7 bases line up with TRBD2. J lost 5 bases, V lost 6 bases, and 5 bases had no gene match. Germline CDR1 reads SNHLY; CDR2 reads FYNNEI. The CDR3 runs 13 residues. The CDR3 sequence: CASRPRGGDTQYF. CDR3 nucleotide sequence: TGTGCCAGCAGACCCCGCGGGGGAGATACGCAGTATTTT. Full variable domain (rest looked up from reference TRBV2 and TRBJ2-3): EPEVTQTPSHQVTQMGQEVILRCVPISNHLYFYWYRQILGQKVEFLVSFYNNEISEKSEIFDDQFSVERPDGSNFTLKIRSTKLEDSAMYFCASRPRGGDTQYFGPGTRLTVL.

The J gene is TRBJ2-1, the V gene TRBV2; 10 bases match TRBD2. In germline, CDR1 is SNHLY, CDR2 FYNNEI. After removal of 4 bases from V and 8 bases from J, the junction contained 14 bases not matched to a gene. CDR3 length: 17 amino acids. The CDR3, as DNA: TGTGCCAGCAGTGTTGGAAGGGGGCTAGCGGGAGTCCATGAGCAGTTCTTC. Protein sequence: CASSVGRGLAGVHEQFF.

The chain links TRBV5-1 to TRBJ2-1, with 11 bases aligning to TRBD2. The germline CDR1 and CDR2 sequences are SGHRS and YFSETQ. V shed 6 bases, J shed 0 bases, and the junction held 14 bases outside the gene matches. The CDR3 contains 19 residues. This CDR3 is CASTPSGTSGSSSYNEQFF. CDR3 nucleotides: TGCGCCAGCACCCCCTCGGGGACTAGCGGTTCAAGCTCCTACAATGAGCAGTTCTTC.

The CDR3 coding sequence is TGTGCCAGCAGACCCCCCGCGGTCGGGTTTAGCTCCTACGAGCAGTACTTC. Residues: CASRPPAVGFSSYEQYF. The gene calls are TRBV28 and TRBJ2-7; no reliable D call. From germline, CDR1 is MDHEN and CDR2 SYDVKM. V shed 6 bases and J shed 0 bases, with 21 bases lying between them. The CDR3 has 17 amino acids.

The J gene is TRBJ2-5, the V gene TRBV28, with D maybe TRBD1 (6 bases). CDR1 MDHEN and CDR2 SYDVKM come from the germline V gene. Trimming stripped 5 bases from V and 1 base from J, with 14 bases between. The CDR3 is 15 residues long. Written as DNA, the CDR3 is TGTGCCAGCAGTGTGCTACAGGGTTCCCAAGAGACCCAGTACTTC. Translating it yields CASSVLQGSQETQYF.

V and J are TRBV4-2 and TRBJ2-1; D not certain. The CDR3 contains 13 residues. Looked up from germline, CDR1 is LGHNA and CDR2 is YNFKEQ. Trimming took off 0 bases at V and 7 bases at J, with 7 bases between the two ends. Here the CDR3 reads CASSQDIPNEQFF. CDR3 DNA: TGTGCCAGCAGCCAAGATATTCCGAATGAGCAGTTCTTC.

The gene calls are TRBV28 and TRBJ1-4; perhaps TRBD1 as D (6 bases). This CDR3 region has 15 residues. Deletions cut 2 bases from V and 3 bases from J, with 10 bases between. Per germline, CDR1 MDHEN and CDR2 SYDVKM. The CDR3 loop reads CASSLQGRPNEKLFF. The CDR3 DNA follows: TGTGCCAGCAGTTTACAGGGGCGGCCTAATGAAAAACTGTTTTTT.

The genes are TRBV29-1 and TRBJ2-1; the match to TRBD2 covers 7 bases. The germline V gene has CDR1 SQVTM and CDR2 ANQGSEA. This CDR3 is 13 amino acids long. The junction had 8 bases not matched to a gene; V was cut back by 4 bases and J by 8 bases. The CDR3: CSVAWTSADEQFF. CDR3 nucleotide sequence: TGCAGCGTTGCCTGGACTAGTGCAGATGAGCAGTTCTTC.

The V and J genes are TRBV27 and TRBJ2-6; no clear D gene. V lost 5 bases and J 0 bases, leaving 8 bases between the germline ends. There are 15 residues in the CDR3. Germline-derived CDR1 and CDR2 are MNHEY and SMNVEV (reference sequence). The CDR3 DNA follows: TGTGCCAGCAGTCCCAGCCCCTCTGGGGCCAACGTCCTGACTTTC. It encodes CASSPSPSGANVLTF.

The gene calls are TRBV15 and TRBJ2-7; D not resolved. The CDR3 totals 13 residues. Trimming shortened V by 3 bases and J by 8 bases, and 14 bases separated the two germline ends. CDR1 is LNHNV, CDR2 YYDKDF, per germline (reference sequence). The CDR3 DNA is TGTGCCACCAGCAGGGAGAGCCAAGGCAAGCAGTACTTC. This sequence encodes CATSRESQGKQYF.

This clone showed up just once. The chain uses TRBV25-1 and TRBJ2-5, with D unresolved. This CDR3 region has 15 residues. Trimming left V 0 bases short and J 2 bases short, with 10 bases between. Germline V gene lookup returns CDR1 MGHDK and CDR2 SYGVNS. CDR3 bases: TGTGCCAGCAGTGAATACGGCGGAAATCAAGAGACCCAGTACTTC. Translating gives CASSEYGGNQETQYF. Looking up the rest from reference TRBV25-1 and TRBJ2-5 gives the full variable domain: EADIYQTPRYLVIGTGKKITLECSQTMGHDKMYWYQQDPGMELHLIHYSYGVNSTEKGDLSSESTVSRIRTEHFPLTLESARPSHTSQYLCASSEYGGNQETQYFGPGTRLLVL.

The chain employs TRBV5-1 and TRBJ1-5, with TRBD1 matching over 7 bases. The CDR3 length is 15 residues. Unmatched junction bases numbered 7, after V lost 4 bases and J lost 3 bases. CDR1 and CDR2 (germline): SGHRS, YFSETQ. For the CDR3, the DNA is TGCGCCAGCAGCACCACAGGGGCCCCCAATCAGCCCCAGCATTTT. This gives the protein CASSTTGAPNQPQHF.

This clone turned up a few times. V usage is TRBV7-2 and J usage is TRBJ1-3, with D uncertain. Trimming stripped 5 bases from V and 2 bases from J, with 7 bases between. This CDR3 is built from 13 residues. Germline V lookup: CDR1 SGHTA, CDR2 FQGNSA. The CDR3 loop reads CASSTSTGNTIYF. Written as DNA, the CDR3 is TGTGCCAGCAGCACATCAACTGGAAACACCATATATTTT.

The chain carries TRBV5-1 and TRBJ2-7, with 10 positions matching TRBD2. From germline, CDR1 is SGHRS and CDR2 YFSETQ. V gave up 4 bases and J gave up 4 bases; unmatched junction bases: 5. There are 14 residues in the CDR3. The CDR3 is CASSPQAGGYEQYF. CDR3 in DNA: TGCGCCAGCAGCCCTCAAGCGGGAGGGTACGAGCAGTACTTC.

There are a few counts of this clone. The sample contains more than one DNA sequence encoding this CDR3. J is TRBJ1-2 and V is TRBV5-1; D ambiguous. From germline, CDR1 is SGHRS and CDR2 YFSETQ. The CDR3 totals 12 residues. Trimming took off 0 bases at V and 5 bases at J, with 5 bases between the two ends. In DNA, the CDR3 is TGCGCCAGCAGCTTGGCAGATTATGGCTACACCTTC. Translating gives CASSLADYGYTF.

The chain is built from TRBV9 and TRBJ2-2; D is tentatively TRBD1 or TRBD2 (5 bases each). V gave up 0 bases and J gave up 4 bases, with 7 bases separating them. Germline CDR1 reads SGDLS; CDR2 reads YYNGEE. This CDR3 contains 14 residues. CDR3 loop: CASSVVGTTGELFF. Here the CDR3 DNA reads TGTGCCAGCAGCGTAGTGGGGACCACCGGGGAGCTGTTTTTT.